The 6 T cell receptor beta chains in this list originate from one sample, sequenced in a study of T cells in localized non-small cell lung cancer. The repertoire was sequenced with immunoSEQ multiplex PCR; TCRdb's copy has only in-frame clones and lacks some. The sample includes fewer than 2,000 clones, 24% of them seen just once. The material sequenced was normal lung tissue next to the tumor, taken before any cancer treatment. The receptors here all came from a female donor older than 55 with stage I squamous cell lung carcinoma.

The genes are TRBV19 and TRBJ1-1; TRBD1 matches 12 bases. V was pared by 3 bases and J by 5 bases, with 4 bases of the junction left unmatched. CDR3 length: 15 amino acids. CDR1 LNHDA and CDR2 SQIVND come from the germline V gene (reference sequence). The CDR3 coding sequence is TGTGCCAGTAGTATGTGGGGACAGGGGGCAACTGAAGCTTTCTTT. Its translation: CASSMWGQGATEAFF.

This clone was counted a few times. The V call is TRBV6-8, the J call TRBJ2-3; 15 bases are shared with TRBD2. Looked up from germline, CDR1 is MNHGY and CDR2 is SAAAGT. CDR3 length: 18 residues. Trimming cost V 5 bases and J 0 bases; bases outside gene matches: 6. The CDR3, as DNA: TGTGCCAGCAGTGGCTCCGGGACTAGCGGGGGGAGCACAGATACGCAGTATTTT. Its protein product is CASSGSGTSGGSTDTQYF.

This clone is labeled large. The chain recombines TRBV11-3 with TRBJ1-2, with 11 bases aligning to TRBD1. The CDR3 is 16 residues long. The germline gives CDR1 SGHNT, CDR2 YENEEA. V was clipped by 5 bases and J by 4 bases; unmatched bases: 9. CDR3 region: CASSPQDRGPVYGYTF. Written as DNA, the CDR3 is TGTGCCAGCAGCCCGCAGGACAGGGGGCCCGTCTATGGCTACACCTTC.

The CDR3 nucleotides are TGCGCCAGCAGCTTCAATATACTGTCAGCCGATGGCTACACCTTC. Encoded protein: CASSFNILSADGYTF. The chain joins TRBV5-1 to TRBJ1-2; no clear D. The CDR3 is 15 residues long. From germline, CDR1 is SGHRS and CDR2 YFSETQ. The ends were cut back, 2 bases at V and 6 bases at J, with 17 bases in the middle.

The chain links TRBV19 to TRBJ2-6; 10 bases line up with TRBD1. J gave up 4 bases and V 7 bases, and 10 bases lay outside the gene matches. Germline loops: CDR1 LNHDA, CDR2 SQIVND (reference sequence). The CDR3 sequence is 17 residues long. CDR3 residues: CASTPGQGVLGANVLTF. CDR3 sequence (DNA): TGTGCCAGTACCCCCGGACAGGGGGTACTGGGGGCCAACGTCCTGACTTTC.

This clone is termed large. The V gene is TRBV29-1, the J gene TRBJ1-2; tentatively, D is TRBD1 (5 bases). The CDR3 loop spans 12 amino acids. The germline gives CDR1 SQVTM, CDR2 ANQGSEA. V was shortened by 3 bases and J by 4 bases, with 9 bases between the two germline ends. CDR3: CSVDRETYGYTF. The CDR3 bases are TGCAGCGTTGACAGGGAAACCTATGGCTACACCTTC.